A single sample gave rise to the 24 T cell receptor beta chains below, sequenced in a study of OX40 agonist ivuxolimab in advanced cancers. Here immunoSEQ multiplex PCR was the method, and the copy in TCRdb shows in-frame clones only, minus some. This sample has about 70,000 clones, with approximately 83% found just once. The sequencing here drew on CD4+ or CD8+ T cells sorted from blood, taken in a trial of the OX40 agonist ivuxolimab. These receptors all stem from an adult with an advanced solid tumor such as melanoma, head and neck, liver or kidney cancer.

The table lists this clone with a count of one. V gene TRBV28 combines with J gene TRBJ2-2; D could derive from TRBD1 or TRBD2 (6 bases each). The V gene's germline CDR1 is MDHEN and CDR2 SYDVKM. The CDR3 loop spans 17 amino acids. V lost 5 bases and J 4 bases, leaving 20 bases between the germline ends. CDR3 protein: CASSRAGTPRITGELFF. The CDR3 region has the DNA TGTGCCAGCAGTCGGGCGGGGACACCGAGGATCACCGGGGAGCTGTTTTTT.

The chain employs TRBV25-1 and TRBJ2-3; TRBD2 aligns across 12 bases. The V segment lost 5 bases and the J segment 4 bases; nucleotides outside the gene matches: 7. The germline CDR1 and CDR2 sequences are MGHDK and SYGVNS. CDR3 length equals 16 residues. CDR3 nucleotide sequence: TGTGCCAGCAGTTCGACTAGCGGGAGAGCTTCAGATACGCAGTATTTT. This gives the protein CASSSTSGRASDTQYF.

This clone was recorded only once. The chain couples TRBV18 to TRBJ2-5; no clear D. The V end was cut by 3 bases, the J end by 2 bases, with 10 bases between. The germline V gene has CDR1 KGHSH and CDR2 LQKENI. This CDR3 spans 14 amino acids. The CDR3 protein is CASSPWTTQETQYF. DNA for the CDR3: TGTGCCAGCTCACCCTGGACGACTCAAGAGACCCAGTACTTC.

The chain has TRBV5-1 and TRBJ1-2; a possible D gene is TRBD1 (5 bases). The CDR3 is made up of 14 amino acids. The V gene's germline CDR1 is SGHRS and CDR2 YFSETQ. With 4 bases removed from V and 6 bases from J, the gap between germline ends came to 16 bases. The CDR3 region is CASSPVTGENGYTF. Here the CDR3 DNA reads TGCGCCAGCAGCCCGGTTACGGGGGAAAATGGCTACACCTTC. Variable domain in full (rest from reference TRBV5-1 and TRBJ1-2): KAGVTQTPRYLIKTRGQQVTLSCSPISGHRSVSWYQQTPGQGLQFLFEYFSETQRNKGNFPGRFSGRQFSNSRSEMNVSTLELGDSALYLCASSPVTGENGYTFGSGTRLTVV.

The chain joins TRBV7-6 to TRBJ2-3; D may be TRBD1 (6 bases). This CDR3 is built from 12 residues. Germline CDR1 SGHVS, CDR2 FNYEAQ. Trimming left V 4 bases short and J 6 bases short, with 8 bases between. CDR3 protein: CASSSTGDTQYF. CDR3 DNA: TGTGCCAGCAGCTCCACAGGGGATACGCAGTATTTT.

The chain recombines TRBV30 with TRBJ1-1; D perhaps matches TRBD1 (6 bases). The CDR3 contains 14 residues. The germline CDR1 and CDR2 sequences are GTSNPN and SVGIG (reference sequence). V was clipped by 5 bases and J by 4 bases, with 17 bases between them. CDR3 protein: CAWLPGGRGTEAFF. CDR3 bases: TGTGCCTGGCTACCCGGGGGCAGGGGCACTGAAGCTTTCTTT.

The chain combines TRBV21-1 with TRBJ1-2; the table's D call of TRBD1 was not tested on the DNA. TRBV21-1 corresponds to a pseudogene. This CDR3 is 18 amino acids long. The CDR3 reads CASSPPHSGGQGARGYTF. Written as DNA, the CDR3 is TGTGCCAGCAGCCCTCCACATTCGGGGGGACAGGGGGCGCGGGGCTACACCTTC.

The V gene is TRBV19, the J gene TRBJ1-4; 9 nucleotides match TRBD1. Germline V gene data show CDR1 as LNHDA and CDR2 as SQIVND (reference sequence). There are 14 residues in the CDR3. Unmatched junction bases numbered 7, after V lost 7 bases and J lost 7 bases. CDR3 coding DNA: TGTGCCAGTACTCCACAGGGGGCTGTTGAAAAACTGTTTTTT. It specifies CASTPQGAVEKLFF.

The V gene is TRBV11-2, the J gene TRBJ2-1, with 9 bases matching TRBD2. From germline, CDR1 is SGHAT and CDR2 FQNNGV. Losses at the gene ends were 4 bases for V and 0 bases for J; bases not matched to a gene: 10. The CDR3 spans 18 residues. In nucleotides, the CDR3 is TGTGCCAGCAGCTCCCAGGGGCTAGCGGGGAGCTCCTACAATGAGCAGTTCTTC. This encodes CASSSQGLAGSSYNEQFF.

The rearrangement uses TRBV11-2 and TRBJ2-1; no definite D call. The V and J ends lost 3 bases and 2 bases respectively, with 11 bases between them. This CDR3 comprises 15 residues. From germline, CDR1 is SGHAT and CDR2 FQNNGV. The CDR3 nucleotides read TGTGCCAGCAGCTTGCCCTACAGCACCTACAATGAGCAGTTCTTC. This codes for CASSLPYSTYNEQFF.

Only one count was recorded for this clone. This chain links TRBV10-3 with TRBJ2-3, with D maybe TRBD2 (6 bases). The CDR3 is made up of 14 amino acids. Germline V gene sequence: CDR1 ENHRY, CDR2 SYGVKD. V lost 3 bases and J 2 bases, leaving 9 bases between the germline ends. The CDR3 loop is CAISEVGLTDTQYF. The CDR3 DNA follows: TGTGCCATCAGTGAAGTGGGACTCACAGATACGCAGTATTTT.

The chain uses TRBV6-1 and TRBJ1-1; D is possibly TRBD1 (5 bases). CDR3 length: 13 residues. Germline lookup yields CDR1 MNHNS and CDR2 SASEGT. V was trimmed by 4 bases and J by 4 bases, leaving 10 bases between them. CDR3 sequence reads: CASSVLGTTEAFF. In DNA form, the CDR3 reads TGTGCCAGCAGTGTCCTGGGGACCACTGAAGCTTTCTTT.

As DNA, the CDR3 is TGTGCCAGCTCATCGCGGACTAGCGGGAAAACAGATACGCAGTATTTT. Protein product: CASSSRTSGKTDTQYF. The chain employs TRBV18 and TRBJ2-3; 12 positions match TRBD2. The CDR3 is 16 residues long. The trim removed 5 bases at V and 3 bases at J, leaving 6 bases unmatched. From germline, CDR1 is KGHSH and CDR2 LQKENI.

This clone was recorded once. The chain has TRBV18 and TRBJ1-5; D uncertain. The CDR3 consists of 16 residues. Germline assignment: CDR1 KGHSH and CDR2 LQKENI. Trimming removed 3 bases from V and 1 base from J, with 13 bases in between. CDR3 sequence (DNA): TGTGCCAGCTCACCCTCGACCCCGGGCAGCAATCAGCCCCAGCATTTT. Its translation: CASSPSTPGSNQPQHF.

This clone was detected only once. The CDR3 DNA sequence: TGTGCCAGCAGCCAAGAATCTGGGGGCGAGCAGTACTTC. Amino acid sequence: CASSQESGGEQYF. The V gene is TRBV16, the J gene TRBJ2-7; perhaps D is TRBD1 or TRBD2 (5 bases each). Germline V gene data show CDR1 as KGHSY and CDR2 as FQNENV. The V and J ends lost 2 bases and 6 bases respectively, with 11 bases between them. CDR3 length: 13 amino acids.

The rearrangement links TRBV29-1 to TRBJ2-5, with TRBD1 identical over 8 bases. Trimming cost V 6 bases and J 5 bases; bases outside gene matches: 8. The CDR3 totals 13 residues. Per germline, CDR1 SQVTM and CDR2 ANQGSEA. CDR3 coding DNA: TGCAGCGTCGTTGGGCGGACAGGGGAGACCCAGTACTTC. It codes for CSVVGRTGETQYF.

This clone was seen once. The J gene is TRBJ2-6, the V gene TRBV4-2, with D unclear. The CDR3 is made up of 15 amino acids. CDR1 and CDR2 from the germline V gene are LGHNA and YNFKEQ. Trimming removed 4 bases at V and 4 bases at J, with 11 bases between. CDR3 region: CASSPTTGGANVLTF. In nucleotides, the CDR3 is TGTGCCAGCAGCCCGACAACGGGCGGGGCCAACGTCCTGACTTTC.

The rearrangement uses TRBV6-1 and TRBJ2-7; D is possibly TRBD2 (6 bases). This CDR3 is 14 amino acids long. Germline assignment: CDR1 MNHNS and CDR2 SASEGT. The germline V and J ends were trimmed by 6 bases and 2 bases, with 14 bases remaining between them. The CDR3 is CASSGGQPAYEQYF. The CDR3 bases are TGTGCCAGCAGCGGAGGGCAACCTGCCTACGAGCAGTACTTC.

The V and J genes are TRBV5-1 and TRBJ2-5; 9 bases fit TRBD2. The J call is doubtful: the DNA matches TRBJ2-7 better. CDR3 length: 15 amino acids. Germline CDR1 and CDR2: SGHRS and YFSETQ. Here the CDR3 DNA reads TGCGCCAGCAGCTTTTTTAGCGGGGGCTTCTACGAGCAGTACTTC. Residues: CASSFFSGGFYEQYF.

The chain links TRBV6-5 to TRBJ1-4, with D unclear. CDR3 length equals 15 residues. The germline V gene encodes CDR1 MNHEY and CDR2 SVGAGI. V lost 3 bases and J 6 bases, leaving 14 bases between the germline ends. The CDR3 loop is CASSYRGNRDEKLFF. Here the CDR3 DNA reads TGTGCCAGCAGTTATAGAGGGAACAGAGATGAAAAACTGTTTTTT.

DNA of the CDR3: TGTGCCAGCAGCCTACAATCGGGACAGGGGGCTTTCTTT. This gives the protein CASSLQSGQGAFF. The J gene is TRBJ1-1, the V gene TRBV5-4; 10 nucleotides agree with TRBD1. Per germline, CDR1 SGHNT and CDR2 YYREEE (reference sequence). The V and J ends lost 4 bases and 11 bases, in that order; junction bases with no gene match: 8. This CDR3 spans 13 amino acids.

The chain combines TRBV4-3 with TRBJ2-1; TRBD1 is a possible D gene (5 bases). The ends were cut back, 2 bases at V and 7 bases at J, with 12 bases in the middle. Germline-derived CDR1 and CDR2 are LGHNA and YSLEER. CDR3 length: 14 amino acids. The CDR3 coding sequence is TGCGCCAGCAGCCAACAGACAGCCCGGAATGAGCAGTTCTTC. Residues: CASSQQTARNEQFF.

The rearrangement uses TRBV5-1 and TRBJ2-1, with 8 bases lining up with TRBD1. J lost 4 bases, V lost 3 bases, and 6 bases had no gene match. CDR1 is SGHRS, CDR2 YFSETQ, per germline. This CDR3 region has 15 residues. The chain's CDR3 is CASSSGTGLYNEQFF. CDR3 sequence (DNA): TGCGCCAGCAGCTCCGGGACAGGTTTATACAATGAGCAGTTCTTC. Combining the CDR3 with reference TRBV5-1 and TRBJ2-1 gives the whole variable domain KAGVTQTPRYLIKTRGQQVTLSCSPISGHRSVSWYQQTPGQGLQFLFEYFSETQRNKGNFPGRFSGRQFSNSRSEMNVSTLELGDSALYLCASSSGTGLYNEQFFGPGTRLTVL.

The V call is TRBV2, the J call TRBJ2-7; D may match TRBD1 or TRBD2 (5 bases each). In germline, CDR1 is SNHLY, CDR2 FYNNEI. This CDR3 is 15 amino acids long. V gave up 0 bases and J gave up 2 bases, with 11 bases separating them. CDR3 amino acids: CASSEARGAPYEQYF. CDR3 coding DNA: TGTGCCAGCAGTGAAGCTCGAGGGGCCCCCTACGAGCAGTACTTC.